The present T cell receptor beta chain was sequenced within a study of T cells in localized non-small cell lung cancer. General study points: Longer overall survival associated with higher blood T cell density; shorter survival with higher adjacent-lung clonality. The study sequenced only one region of the tumor. As a result, intratumor heterogeneity could not be excluded and remains possible. Of the tissues analyzed, uninvolved adjacent lung showed maximal T cell clonality, greater than tumor.

Libraries were prepared by immunoSEQ multiplex PCR; TCRdb keeps only in-frame clonotypes and omits some of them. The data contain around 79,000 clones, roughly 80% of them singletons. This clone was seen a few times. The antigen is undetermined. CDR1 MNHEY and CDR2 SMNVEV come from the germline V gene (reference sequence). The V gene lost 6 bases and the J gene lost 5 bases, with 7 bases spanning the gap. The CDR3 totals 11 residues. Sequencing was performed on PBMCs, taken before any cancer treatment. The V and J genes are TRBV27 and TRBJ2-5, with TRBD2 as a possible D gene (5 bases). The receptor's source is a man aged 35-69 years with stage II squamous cell lung carcinoma. CDR3 DNA: TGTGCCAGCAGACTAGGGGAGACCCAGTACTTC. Its protein is CASRLGETQYF.